The present entry profiles one T cell receptor (beta chain) with its context. The CDR3 is made up of 13 amino acids. Germline loops: CDR1 MDHEN, CDR2 SYDVKM. The ends were cut back, 1 base at V and 4 bases at J, with 7 bases in the middle. This record comes from a study of blood T cell repertoires in COVID-19. The protocol was immunoSEQ multiplex PCR, while the TCRdb copy is restricted to in-frame clones and leaves out a portion. The sample has about 17,000 clones; about 92% are singletons. This chain connects TRBV28 to TRBJ1-2; D gene unclear. This TCR came from a human donor in a cohort sampled during active COVID-19. The sequenced sample was peripheral blood. The CDR3 nucleotides are TGTGCCAGCAGTTTATTAGTGATCTATGGCTACACCTTC. The encoded protein is CASSLLVIYGYTF.